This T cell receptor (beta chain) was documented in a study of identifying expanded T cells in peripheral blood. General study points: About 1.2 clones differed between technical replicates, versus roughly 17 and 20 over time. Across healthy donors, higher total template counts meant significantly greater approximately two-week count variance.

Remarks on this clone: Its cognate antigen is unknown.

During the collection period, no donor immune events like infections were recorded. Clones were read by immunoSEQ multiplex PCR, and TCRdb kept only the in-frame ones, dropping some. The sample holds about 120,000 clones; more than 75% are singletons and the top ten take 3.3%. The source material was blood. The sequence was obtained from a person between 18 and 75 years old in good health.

CDR3: CASSLGRVRAHSNYGYTF. The CDR3 nucleotides are TGTGCCAGCAGCTTGGGGAGGGTCAGGGCACACTCCAACTATGGCTACACCTTC. The chain has TRBV5-8 and TRBJ1-2; maybe TRBD1 (5 bases). Trimming cost V 0 bases and J 2 bases, with 20 bases left between them. The germline V gene has CDR1 SGHTS and CDR2 YDEGEE. There are 18 residues in the CDR3.